The 27 T cell receptor beta chains given below trace back to one sample, sequenced in a study of T-cell reconstitution after alpha-beta-depleted transplantation in children. Unique molecular identifiers were incorporated during preparation of the TCRbeta library. TCRdb reanalysed the PCR reads using MiXCR and keeps one entry per CDR3 protein. The sample shows over 150,000 distinct CDR3 sequences, roughly 7.5% of them seen only once. Sequencing was performed on PBMCs from the stem cell graft donor, taken from the stem cell graft. These receptors all come from a human donor who donated a stem cell graft to a child with Wiskott-Aldrich syndrome.

This clonotype showed up just a few times. The chain is built from TRBV3-1 and TRBJ2-2; a weak D match, TRBD1 (7 bases). This CDR3 region has 18 residues. The V end was cut by 5 bases, the J end by 0 bases, with 19 bases between. Germline CDR1 is LGHDT and CDR2 is YNNKEL (reference sequence). CDR3 nucleotide sequence: TGTGCCAGCAGCATGCGGGACAGCCGATTCGCGAACACCGGGGAGCTGTTTTTT. This gives the protein CASSMRDSRFANTGELFF. The full variable domain, its missing parts supplied by reference TRBV3-1 and TRBJ2-2, is DTAVSQTPKYLVTQMGNDKSIKCEQNLGHDTMYWYKQDSKKFLKIMFSYNNKELIINETVPNRFSPKSPDKAHLNLHINSLELGDSAVYFCASSMRDSRFANTGELFFGEGSRLTVL.

This clonotype was seen a few times. The CDR3 DNA follows: TGTGCCAGCAGCGCCACTCGGACAGGCTACGAGCAGTACTTC. Protein: CASSATRTGYEQYF. The rearrangement links TRBV7-8 to TRBJ2-7; 7 nucleotides align to TRBD1. Germline V gives CDR1 SGHVS, CDR2 FQNEAQ. The length of the CDR3 is 14 residues. V lost 5 bases, J lost 3 bases, and 7 bases stayed unmatched.

The sample holds many counts of this clonotype. This chain connects TRBV5-1 to TRBJ2-1; weak D call: TRBD1 (7 bases). Germline values: CDR1 SGHRS, CDR2 YFSETQ. CDR3 length: 18 residues. The V end was cut by 6 bases, the J end by 5 bases, with 27 bases between. CDR3 coding DNA: TGCGCCAGCATCCTGACAGGGAGGTTGACGGGGGAGAACAATGAGCAGTTCTTC. Translation: CASILTGRLTGENNEQFF.

There are many counts of this clonotype. The rearrangement links TRBV5-1 to TRBJ2-2; TRBD1 matches 10 bases. CDR1 is SGHRS, CDR2 YFSETQ, per germline. V trimming: 4 bases; J trimming: 6 bases; junction bases outside the gene matches: 12. CDR3 size: 17 residues. This CDR3 reads CASSAYRDRGYPGELFF. CDR3 sequence (DNA): TGCGCCAGCAGCGCCTACCGGGACAGGGGTTACCCCGGGGAGCTGTTTTTT.

The rearrangement joins TRBV5-4 to TRBJ2-3; D remains ambiguous. CDR3 length: 16 amino acids. Per the germline V gene, CDR1 is SGHNT and CDR2 is YYREEE (reference sequence). Trimming cost V 0 bases and J 2 bases, with 13 bases left between them. The CDR3, as DNA: TGTGCCAGCAGCTTGGTCGTACCCCGTTACACAGATACGCAGTATTTT. Residues: CASSLVVPRYTDTQYF.

This clonotype was found many times. The rearrangement joins TRBV6-2 or TRBV6-3 to TRBJ2-2; D tentatively reads TRBD1 or TRBD2 (5 bases each). The germline gives CDR1 MNHEY, CDR2 SVGEGT. V gave up 3 bases and J gave up 5 bases, with 22 bases separating them. This CDR3 spans 18 amino acids. The CDR3 coding sequence is TGTGCCAGCAGTTATCCGGTCAGGGACGTAGTGCGGACCGGGGAGCTGTTTTTT. This codes for CASSYPVRDVVRTGELFF.

This CDR3 reads CASSLSRLYSEQFF. CDR3 DNA sequence: TGTGCCAGCAGCTTATCGAGACTTTACTCTGAGCAGTTCTTC. The chain uses TRBV7-2 and TRBJ2-1; D remains unclear. The CDR3 covers 14 residues. V was shortened by 2 bases and J by 9 bases, with 14 bases between the two germline ends. CDR1 SGHTA and CDR2 FQGNSA come from the germline V gene.

There are many counts of this clonotype. The J gene is TRBJ1-1, the V gene TRBV12-3 or TRBV12-4; D not resolved. Trimming left V 7 bases short and J 3 bases short, with 12 bases between. CDR3 length equals 13 residues. CDR3 coding DNA: TGTGCCAGCACCCTTCGGGGAGACACTGAAGCTTTCTTT. Amino acid sequence: CASTLRGDTEAFF.

The sample holds many counts of this clonotype. The chain couples TRBV6-2 or TRBV6-3 to TRBJ2-1; D is unclear. This CDR3 has 12 amino acids. V lost 6 bases, J lost 7 bases, and 10 bases lay in between. Germline CDR1 MNHEY, CDR2 SVGEGT. The CDR3 region has the DNA TGTGCCAGCAGCCCCGGGTTGAATGAGCAGTTCTTC. Translation gives CASSPGLNEQFF.

This clonotype was counted many times. DNA for the CDR3: TGTGCCAGCAGCGTAGATCATAGGGCCACCAATGGCTACACCTTC. It translates to CASSVDHRATNGYTF. The rearrangement links TRBV9 to TRBJ1-2; unclear D gene. Germline CDR1 is SGDLS and CDR2 is YYNGEE. The CDR3 has 15 amino acids. Trimming cost V 0 bases and J 6 bases, with 15 bases left between them.

The chain uses TRBV6-2 or TRBV6-3 and TRBJ1-1, with D tentatively TRBD1 (5 bases). The germline gives CDR1 MNHEY, CDR2 SVGEGT. The CDR3 is 16 amino acids. Trimming shortened V by 3 bases and J by 0 bases, and 14 bases separated the two germline ends. CDR3 sequence (DNA): TGTGCCAGCAGTTATTTTACAGGAAGAATGAACACTGAAGCTTTCTTT. It is translated as CASSYFTGRMNTEAFF.

V is TRBV5-1 and J is TRBJ2-2; 9 bases match TRBD1. Germline V gene sequence: CDR1 SGHRS, CDR2 YFSETQ. J lost 1 base, V lost 3 bases, and 1 base had no gene match. The CDR3 runs 15 residues. CDR3 amino acids: CASSWTGENTGELFF. CDR3 in DNA: TGCGCCAGCAGCTGGACAGGGGAGAACACCGGGGAGCTGTTTTTT.

The sample holds a few counts of this clonotype. The chain combines TRBV14 with TRBJ2-7; the match to TRBD1 covers 9 bases. In germline, CDR1 is SGHDN, CDR2 FVKESK. J was trimmed by 6 bases and V by 4 bases; bases with no gene match: 13. The CDR3 sequence is 16 residues long. The DNA for the CDR3 is TGTGCCAGCAGCCTTAATGGGATCAGGGGACAGGGCGAGCAGTACTTC. Translation gives CASSLNGIRGQGEQYF.

The chain recombines TRBV7-2 with TRBJ1-6; TRBD1 aligns across 8 bases. V shed 0 bases, J shed 4 bases, and the junction held 8 bases outside the gene matches. This CDR3 has 18 residues. Per the germline V gene, CDR1 is SGHTA and CDR2 is FQGNSA. In DNA, the CDR3 is TGTGCCAGCAGCTTAGCTACAGGGGGTCGTTGGTATAATTCACCCCTCCACTTT. As protein: CASSLATGGRWYNSPLHF.

The chain couples TRBV7-2 to TRBJ2-3; a possible D gene is TRBD2 (7 bases). The CDR3 sequence is 14 residues long. V was shortened by 5 bases and J by 4 bases, with 13 bases between the two germline ends. Per germline, CDR1 SGHTA and CDR2 FQGNSA. CDR3 DNA sequence: TGTGCCAGCAGCCGCTCGGGGGGCCCAGATACGCAGTATTTT. This codes for CASSRSGGPDTQYF.

This clonotype was counted ten times or more. CDR3 DNA sequence: TGTGCCAGCAGCTTAGGATCGAATGTAGGACGTCGGGAGACCCAGTACTTC. It codes for CASSLGSNVGRRETQYF. The V gene is TRBV7-2, the J gene TRBJ2-5; D is undetermined. Trimming stripped 1 base from V and 5 bases from J, with 20 bases between. Germline values: CDR1 SGHTA, CDR2 FQGNSA. The CDR3 is made up of 17 amino acids.

The chain recombines TRBV5-1 with TRBJ1-1; 8 bases align to TRBD1. Germline V gene sequence: CDR1 SGHRS, CDR2 YFSETQ. The V segment lost 4 bases and the J segment 5 bases; nucleotides outside the gene matches: 10. The CDR3 length is 15 residues. The CDR3 DNA follows: TGCGCCAGCAGCAGGCTAACCAGGGGGCCGACTGAAGCTTTCTTT. As protein: CASSRLTRGPTEAFF.

This clonotype was recorded at least ten times. The chain carries TRBV6-5 and TRBJ2-1, with D possibly matching TRBD1 (6 bases). Trimming took 7 bases from V and 9 from J, leaving 25 bases between them. The CDR3 is made up of 16 amino acids. The germline gives CDR1 MNHEY, CDR2 SVGAGI. The CDR3 loop reads CASNRGIIPRGSEQFF. The CDR3 DNA reads as TGTGCCAGCAATAGGGGGATAATCCCGAGGGGGAGTGAGCAGTTCTTC.

This clonotype has just a few counts. The chain joins TRBV11-1 to TRBJ2-7, with 15 bases lining up with TRBD2. Germline V gene data show CDR1 as SGHAT and CDR2 as FQDESV (reference sequence). Trimming removed 7 bases from V and 0 bases from J; junction bases left unmatched: 13. CDR3 length equals 19 residues. The CDR3 loop reads CASTPGLGTSGRNSYEQYF. CDR3 in DNA: TGTGCCAGCACCCCGGGGTTGGGGACTAGCGGGAGGAACTCCTACGAGCAGTACTTC.

A word on this clonotype: A single base separates this from a much larger clone, so it may be a read error. The rearrangement links TRBV5-1 to TRBJ2-2; D remains ambiguous. Per germline, CDR1 SGHRS and CDR2 YFSETQ. The CDR3 contains 16 residues. Here the CDR3 reads CASRVGRISNSGELFF. The CDR3 nucleotides are TGCGCCAGCAGGGTGGGCCGAATCTCGAACTCCGGGGAGCTGTTTTTT.

This clonotype was detected many times. The J gene is TRBJ2-3, the V gene TRBV5-1; D ambiguous. Germline assignment: CDR1 SGHRS and CDR2 YFSETQ. The V and J ends lost 4 bases and 0 bases respectively, with 9 bases between them. CDR3 length equals 14 residues. CDR3 sequence: CASSRKSSTDTQYF. The DNA for the CDR3 is TGCGCCAGCAGCAGGAAAAGTAGCACAGATACGCAGTATTTT.

The table lists this clonotype with many counts. The rearrangement joins TRBV5-1 to TRBJ2-5, with 13 bases fitting TRBD2. With 3 bases clipped from V and 4 bases from J, the junction kept 12 bases outside the gene matches. The CDR3 runs to 18 residues. Germline V CDR1 and CDR2: SGHRS, YFSETQ. CDR3 protein: CASSSLAGGPFERETQYF. The DNA of the CDR3 is TGCGCCAGCAGCTCACTAGCGGGGGGGCCATTCGAGCGAGAGACCCAGTACTTC. Full variable domain (remainder filled in from reference TRBV5-1 and TRBJ2-5): KAGVTQTPRYLIKTRGQQVTLSCSPISGHRSVSWYQQTPGQGLQFLFEYFSETQRNKGNFPGRFSGRQFSNSRSEMNVSTLELGDSALYLCASSSLAGGPFERETQYFGPGTRLLVL.

This clonotype was observed a handful of times. The chain joins TRBV5-1 to TRBJ1-1, with D perhaps TRBD1 (6 bases). The CDR3 spans 17 residues. Trimming took off 2 bases at V and 1 base at J, with 18 bases between the two ends. CDR1 is SGHRS and CDR2 is YFSETQ in the germline V gene. The CDR3 DNA follows: TGCGCCAGCAGCTTCGAGGGGGGCGGTCTATCGAACACTGAAGCTTTCTTT. Its protein product is CASSFEGGGLSNTEAFF.

This clonotype has a handful of counts. Here the CDR3 reads CAWRLAGDNSPLHF. In nucleotides, the CDR3 is TGTGCCTGGAGGCTGGCTGGGGATAATTCACCCCTCCACTTT. The J gene is TRBJ1-6, the V gene TRBV30, with D unresolved. The CDR3 sequence is 14 residues long. Germline CDR1 GTSNPN, CDR2 SVGIG (reference sequence). Trimming cost V 3 bases and J 5 bases, with 11 bases left between them.

This clonotype was counted at least ten times. The chain is built from TRBV5-1 and TRBJ2-6; 11 bases agree with TRBD2. Trimming at V came to 2 bases and at J to 3 bases, leaving 7 bases not matched to a gene. The V gene's germline CDR1 is SGHRS and CDR2 YFSETQ. This CDR3 contains 18 residues. CDR3 DNA: TGCGCCAGCAGCTTATGGACTAGCGGGTCTAATGGGGCCAACGTCCTGACTTTC. Its translation is CASSLWTSGSNGANVLTF.

In this sample, this clonotype turned up a few times. The chain joins TRBV3-1 to TRBJ2-1; 10 nucleotides match TRBD2. Trimming removed 7 bases from V and 3 bases from J; junction bases left unmatched: 9. The length of the CDR3 is 16 residues. Germline assignment: CDR1 LGHDT and CDR2 YNNKEL (reference sequence). CDR3 sequence (DNA): TGTGCCAGCACTTCGGGACTAGCGTCAAACTACAATGAGCAGTTCTTC. It encodes CASTSGLASNYNEQFF.

This clonotype has ten or more counts. The gene calls are TRBV10-3 and TRBJ1-1; a possible D gene is TRBD1 (5 bases). V was clipped by 0 bases and J by 3 bases, with 5 bases between them. Germline V gives CDR1 ENHRY, CDR2 SYGVKD. The CDR3 contains 13 residues. The DNA of the CDR3 is TGTGCCATCAGTGAGTCAGGGGACACTGAAGCTTTCTTT. This encodes CAISESGDTEAFF.